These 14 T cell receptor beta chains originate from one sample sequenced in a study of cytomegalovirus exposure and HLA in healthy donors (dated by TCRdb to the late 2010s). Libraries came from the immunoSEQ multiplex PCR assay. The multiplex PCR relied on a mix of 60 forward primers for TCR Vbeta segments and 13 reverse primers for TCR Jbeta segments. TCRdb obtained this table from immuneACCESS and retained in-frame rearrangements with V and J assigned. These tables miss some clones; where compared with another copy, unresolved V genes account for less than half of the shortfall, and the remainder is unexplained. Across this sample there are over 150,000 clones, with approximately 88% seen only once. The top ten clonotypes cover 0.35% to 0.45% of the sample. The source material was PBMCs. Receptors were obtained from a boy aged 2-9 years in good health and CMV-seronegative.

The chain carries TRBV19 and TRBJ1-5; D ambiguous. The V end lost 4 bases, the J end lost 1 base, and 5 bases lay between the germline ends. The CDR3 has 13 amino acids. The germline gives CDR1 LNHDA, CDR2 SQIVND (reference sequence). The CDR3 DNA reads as TGTGCCAGTAGTACGCAGAGCAATCAGCCCCAGCATTTT. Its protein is CASSTQSNQPQHF. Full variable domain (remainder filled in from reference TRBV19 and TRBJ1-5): DGGITQSPKYLFRKEGQNVTLSCEQNLNHDAMYWYRQDPGQGLRLIYYSQIVNDFQKGDIAEGYSVSREKKESFPLTVTSAQKNPTAFYLCASSTQSNQPQHFGDGTRLSIL.

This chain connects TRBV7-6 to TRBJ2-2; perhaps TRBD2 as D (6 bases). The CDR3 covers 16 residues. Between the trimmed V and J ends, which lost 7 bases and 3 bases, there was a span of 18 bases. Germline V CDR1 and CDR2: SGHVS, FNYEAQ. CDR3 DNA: TGTGCCAGCAACCCAGAAAAGCGGGTTTACACCGGGGAGCTGTTTTTT. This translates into CASNPEKRVYTGELFF.

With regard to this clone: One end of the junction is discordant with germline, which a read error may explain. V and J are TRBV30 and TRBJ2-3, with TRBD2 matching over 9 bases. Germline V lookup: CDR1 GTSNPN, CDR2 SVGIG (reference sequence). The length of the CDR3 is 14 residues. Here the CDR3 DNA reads TGTGCCTGGAGTGTGGGGACTAGCACGGATACGCAGTATTTT. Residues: CAWSVGTSTDTQYF.

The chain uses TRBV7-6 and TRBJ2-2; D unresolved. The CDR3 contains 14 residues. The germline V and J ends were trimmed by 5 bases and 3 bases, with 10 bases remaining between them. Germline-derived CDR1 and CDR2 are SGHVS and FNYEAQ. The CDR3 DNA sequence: TGTGCCAGCAGCACCGGGTCCTACACCGGGGAGCTGTTTTTT. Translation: CASSTGSYTGELFF. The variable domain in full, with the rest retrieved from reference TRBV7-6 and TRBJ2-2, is GAGVSQSPRYKVTKRGQDVALRCDPISGHVSLYWYRQALGQGPEFLTYFNYEAQQDKSGLPNDRFSAERPEGSISTLTIQRTEQRDSAMYRCASSTGSYTGELFFGEGSRLTVL.

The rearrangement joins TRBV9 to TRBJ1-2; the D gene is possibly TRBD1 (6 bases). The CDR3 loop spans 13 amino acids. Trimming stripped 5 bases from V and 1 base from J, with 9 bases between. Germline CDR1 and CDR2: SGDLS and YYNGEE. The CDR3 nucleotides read TGTGCCAGCAGTGTGGACAGTAACTATGGCTACACCTTC. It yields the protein CASSVDSNYGYTF.

The CDR3 loop reads CASGSIYGGFTDTQYF. CDR3 nucleotides: TGTGCTAGTGGTTCCATATATGGAGGATTCACAGATACGCAGTATTTT. The chain uses TRBV12-5 and TRBJ2-3; D is possibly TRBD2 (5 bases). The germline V gene encodes CDR1 LGHNT and CDR2 FRNRAP. Trimming cost V 4 bases and J 2 bases, with 16 bases left between them. CDR3 length: 16 amino acids.

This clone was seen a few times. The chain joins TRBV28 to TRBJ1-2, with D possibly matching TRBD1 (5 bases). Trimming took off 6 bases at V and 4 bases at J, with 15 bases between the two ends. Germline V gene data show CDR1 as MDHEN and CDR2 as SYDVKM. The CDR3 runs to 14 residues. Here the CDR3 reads CASSVGGGGYGYTF. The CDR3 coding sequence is TGTGCCAGCAGCGTCGGGGGGGGAGGCTATGGCTACACCTTC.

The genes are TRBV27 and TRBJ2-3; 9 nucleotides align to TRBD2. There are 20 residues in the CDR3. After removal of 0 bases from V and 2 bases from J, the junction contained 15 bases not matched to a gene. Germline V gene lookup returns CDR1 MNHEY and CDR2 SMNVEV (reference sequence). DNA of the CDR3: TGTGCCAGCAGTTTATCGGAGGGAGCTAGCGGGGCACAGGACACAGATACGCAGTATTTT. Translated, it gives CASSLSEGASGAQDTDTQYF.

This chain's CDR3 is CASSSLTSGDTQYF. CDR3 bases: TGTGCCAGCAGCTCCTTGACTAGCGGGGATACGCAGTATTTT. The chain employs TRBV7-3 and TRBJ2-3, with TRBD2 matching over 10 bases. This CDR3 has 14 residues. Losses at the gene ends were 4 bases for V and 6 bases for J; bases not matched to a gene: 4. Germline CDR1 reads SGHTA; CDR2 reads FQGTGA.

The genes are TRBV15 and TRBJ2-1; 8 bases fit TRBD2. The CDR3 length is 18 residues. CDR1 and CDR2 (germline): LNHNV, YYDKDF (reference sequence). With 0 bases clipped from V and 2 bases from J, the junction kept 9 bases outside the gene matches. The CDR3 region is CATSREYWREDTYNEQFF. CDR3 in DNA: TGTGCCACCAGCAGAGAATACTGGCGGGAGGACACCTACAATGAGCAGTTCTTC.

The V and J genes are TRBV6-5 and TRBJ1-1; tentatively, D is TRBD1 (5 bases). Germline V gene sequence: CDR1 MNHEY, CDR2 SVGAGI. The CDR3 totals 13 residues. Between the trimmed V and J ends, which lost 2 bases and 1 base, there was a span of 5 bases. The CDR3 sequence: CASSYGQNTEAFF. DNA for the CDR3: TGTGCCAGCAGTTACGGACAGAACACTGAAGCTTTCTTT.

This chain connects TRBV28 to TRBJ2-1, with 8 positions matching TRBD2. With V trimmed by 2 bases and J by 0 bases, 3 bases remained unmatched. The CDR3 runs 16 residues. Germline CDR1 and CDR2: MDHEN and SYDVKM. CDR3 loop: CASSLPAGDSYNEQFF. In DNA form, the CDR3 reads TGTGCCAGCAGTTTACCAGCGGGGGACTCCTACAATGAGCAGTTCTTC.

The CDR3: CSVETGGETQYF. For the CDR3, the DNA is TGCAGCGTTGAGACAGGGGGAGAGACCCAGTACTTC. The chain links TRBV29-1 to TRBJ2-5; 9 bases align to TRBD1. Germline V gives CDR1 SQVTM, CDR2 ANQGSEA. There are 12 residues in the CDR3. V was pared by 3 bases and J by 4 bases, with 0 bases of the junction left unmatched.

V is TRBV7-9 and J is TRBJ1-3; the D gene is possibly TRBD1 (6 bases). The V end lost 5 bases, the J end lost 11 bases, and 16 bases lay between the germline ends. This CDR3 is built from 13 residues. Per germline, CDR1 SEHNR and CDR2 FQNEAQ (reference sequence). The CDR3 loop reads CASSALQGTAIYF. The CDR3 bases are TGTGCCAGCAGCGCCTTACAGGGAACAGCCATATATTTT. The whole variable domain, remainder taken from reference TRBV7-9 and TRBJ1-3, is DTGVSQNPRHKITKRGQNVTFRCDPISEHNRLYWYRQTLGQGPEFLTYFQNEAQLEKSRLLSDRFSAERPKGSFSTLEIQRTEQGDSAMYLCASSALQGTAIYFGEGSWLTVV.